Sequencing of this T cell receptor (beta chain) was carried out in a study of shared clonotypes between healthy human individuals (dated by TCRdb to 2018 to 2020). For the wider study: Two women and a few men aged 18 to 49 years were included in the cohort. To increase sequencing depth and limit assay-specific biases, TCR repertoire library preparation and sequencing were carried out by different laboratories using diverse techniques. Each donor's leukapheresis produced roughly between roughly 0.85 and 10 billion PBMCs. For each donor, CD4 naive and CD4 memory were each run on three plates, CD8 naive on two plates, and CD8 memory on one plate. The study deeply sequenced blood TCR repertoires of five healthy adults to estimate repertoire size and the extent of clonotype sharing between individuals. On the study overall, not on this receptor specifically: Incomplete sequencing was indicated by rarefaction of sorted-subset datasets, despite the large sequencing depth. The genetic and exposure-history diversity represented was limited by the small number of donors. Compared with non-shared clonotypes, the clonotypes found in all four sorted-subset donors had higher generation probabilities. Based on pairwise subsampling, the degree of clonotype sharing among donors was expected to be affected by sequencing depth. Sampling was limited to blood, and TCR repertoires in tissue likely differ from TCR repertoires in blood. Estimated clonotype richness was generally larger for naive than for memory subsets. Sharing across a few donors was observed for 4.5% to 6.5% of naive CD4, 3.5% of naive CD8, about 2.3% of memory CD4, and about 0.39% of memory CD8 clonotypes.

A remark on this clone: Its antigen is not yet known. Base qualities are not at hand, and no much larger clone is one base apart.

TCR CDR3 regions were amplified from genomic DNA by multiplex PCR using the deep immunoSEQ assay. Extracted genomic DNA from each cell subset was distributed evenly across all wells of several immunoSEQ 96-well plates, and each plate was treated as a replicate. For sorted subsets, each replicate PCR was loaded with approximately 0.2 ug genomic DNA, equivalent to 30,000 or so T cell genomes. Purified libraries were quantified with a Qubit 3.0 fluorometer, sized on a Bioanalyzer 2100, and re-quantified with the KAPA Library Quantification kit. Every immunoSEQ 96-well plate was sequenced on a separate single-read 150-cycle Illumina NextSeq 550 flow cell. The study's processing was this. Because only junctional sequences without quality scores were contained in the immunoSEQ output, filtering matching that applied to full-length reads could not be performed. Sequences were annotated with PyIR, a Python wrapper for IgBLAST v1.9, and V/J genes and CDR3 were assigned using IMGT germline references. Reads were removed for weak V/J assignments (E-value above 1e-6), missing CDR3, stop codons, out-of-frame junctions, or ambiguous translated residues. V3J clonotypes were defined as sequences sharing an identical inferred V gene, J gene, and CDR3 amino acid sequence. To compute the percentage overlap between repertoires, the number of shared unique clonotypes was divided by the size of the smaller repertoire. Richness of each repertoire was evaluated using RTK rarefaction, the Chao1 estimator, and Recon v2.1 estimates of unobserved clonotypes. Generation probabilities for all TCRbeta clonotypes obtained by the gDNA method from several donors were computed using OLGA. TCRdb mirrors the immuneACCESS table, restricted to in-frame sequences. Some clones are absent from its copies; in checked studies, under half trace to an unresolved V gene, and the reason for the others is unknown. From that table come the V and J calls and clone size; the DNA was used to work out D and trimming. A total of just over 2,000,000 clones appear in this sample, approximately 94% of them only once. The ten largest clones take up 1.1% of the sample.

For the CD8 naive samples, CD45RO-negative cells were positively selected for CCR7, yielding a CD45RA+CCR7+ population from which TemRA cells were excluded. The donors were healthy, HIV-negative adults who had no recently reported acute infections or vaccinations. Only Caucasian adults living in Nashville, Tennessee, USA were represented among the donors. Blood was collected by leukapheresis, and PBMCs were isolated by Ficoll-Histopaque density gradient centrifugation and then cryopreserved in liquid nitrogen vapor phase. Analytical flow cytometry was used to check the purity and quantity of every magnetically sorted T cell population. From each sorted fraction, genomic DNA was isolated and quantified by UV absorbance on a Nanodrop 2000c. The CDR3 runs 14 amino acids, cysteine and phenylalanine included. Just the 42-base CDR3 DNA is kept, in frame starting at base 1. The V and J ends are trimmed by 6 bases and 10 bases, leaving 18 bases between them. CDR1 and CDR2 are drawn from the germline V gene: MRHNA, SNTAGT.

Sequenced sample: naive CD8+ T cells sorted from blood. Taken with the paper, the label for cell subset or site translates to: CD45RA+CCR7+. The source of this sequence is a man aged 18 to 30 in good health. This chain joins TRBV6-4 to TRBJ1-4; a confident D gene designation cannot be given. The nucleotide sequence reads TGTGCCAGCAGCCGGGTGGGAACCGGTGGAAAACTGTTTTTT. This codes for CASSRVGTGGKLFF.